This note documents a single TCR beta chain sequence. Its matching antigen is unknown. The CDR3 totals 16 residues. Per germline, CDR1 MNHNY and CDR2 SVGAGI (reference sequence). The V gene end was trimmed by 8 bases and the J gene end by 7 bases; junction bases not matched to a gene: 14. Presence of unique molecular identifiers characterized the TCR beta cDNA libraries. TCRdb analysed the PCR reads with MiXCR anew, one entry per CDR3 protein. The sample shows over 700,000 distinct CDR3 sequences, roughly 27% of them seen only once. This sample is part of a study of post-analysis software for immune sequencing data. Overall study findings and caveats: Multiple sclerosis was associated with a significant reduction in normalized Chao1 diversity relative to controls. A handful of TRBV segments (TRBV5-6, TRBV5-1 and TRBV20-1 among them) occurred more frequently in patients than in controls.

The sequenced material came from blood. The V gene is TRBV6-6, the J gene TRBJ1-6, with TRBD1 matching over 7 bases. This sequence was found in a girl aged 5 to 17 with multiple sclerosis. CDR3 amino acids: CASLLKAQGPNSPLHF. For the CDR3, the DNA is TGTGCCAGCCTGCTTAAGGCACAGGGGCCGAATTCACCCCTCCACTTT.